The 10 T cell receptor beta chains presented below share a single source sample, sequenced in a study of metastatic and nonmetastatic thyroid tumors. TCRdb reanalyzed the PCR reads via MiXCR. The repertoire includes 20,000 to 25,000 clones, approximately 30% of them detected once, and 5.4% sits in the top ten. Thyroid surgery took place with no prior treatment in any patient. The specimen sequenced was tumor tissue. The receptors stem from a female donor with papillary thyroid cancer or a benign thyroid nodule (not recorded which). Some clones in this sample may be carry-over from other donors' samples.

This clone was detected many times. One base away lies a much larger clone, so this may be a sequencing read error. The gene calls are TRBV30 and TRBJ1-1, with D possibly matching TRBD1 (6 bases). V lost 3 bases to trimming and J lost 5 bases, with 19 bases between them. Germline CDR1 reads GTSNPN; CDR2 reads SVGIG (reference sequence). CDR3 size: 15 residues. The CDR3 nucleotides read TGTGCCTGGAGCACGGGGGGCGCGGAAAGGACTGAAGCTTTCTTT. This gives the protein CAWSTGGAERTEAFF.

As for this clone: No conserved phenylalanine or tryptophan ends this CDR3, so it is likely a read error. V and J are TRBV9 and TRBJ2-7, with D hard to call. CDR3 size: 14 residues. Germline CDR1 SGDLS, CDR2 YYNGEE. Trimming shortened V by 5 bases and J by 0 bases, and 12 bases separated the two germline ends. The CDR3 spells CASSPMWDSYEQYL. The CDR3 DNA sequence: TGTGCCAGCAGTCCCATGTGGGACTCCTACGAGCAGTACCTC.

This clone was seen at least ten times. This same CDR3 is encoded by further DNA sequences in the sample. V and J are TRBV5-1 and TRBJ1-4; 7 bases are shared with TRBD1. This CDR3 spans 13 amino acids. J lost 5 bases, V lost 6 bases, and 4 bases had no gene match. Germline values: CDR1 SGHRS, CDR2 YFSETQ. CDR3: CASNPTGNEKLFF. DNA for the CDR3: TGCGCCAGCAACCCGACAGGGAATGAAAAACTGTTTTTT.

This clone was seen a handful of times. A single base separates this from a much larger clone, so it may be a read error. This CDR3 is also generated by other DNA sequences in the sample. The chain recombines TRBV27 with TRBJ2-1; tentative D call: TRBD2 (5 bases). The V gene lost 4 bases and the J gene lost 9 bases, with 13 bases spanning the gap. Germline lookup yields CDR1 MNHEY and CDR2 SMNVEV (reference sequence). The CDR3 is 13 amino acids. The DNA for the CDR3 is TGTGCCAGCAGTTCCCTTACTAGTAGTGAGCAGTTCTTC. This gives the protein CASSSLTSSEQFF.

This clone was detected many times. The chain links TRBV5-1 to TRBJ2-3, with 9 nucleotides matching TRBD2. Germline V gene sequence: CDR1 SGHRS, CDR2 YFSETQ. The CDR3 sequence is 16 residues long. The J segment lost 1 base and the V segment lost 1 base, leaving 4 bases of the junction unmatched. CDR3 nucleotide sequence: TGCGCCAGCAGCTTGTGGCGGACTAGCGGCACAGATACGCAGTATTTT. Translated: CASSLWRTSGTDTQYF.

Ten or more counts support this clone. The J gene is TRBJ2-3, the V gene TRBV5-6, with unresolved D. The CDR3 has 13 amino acids. From germline, CDR1 is SGHDT and CDR2 YYEEEE. V was pared by 0 bases and J by 1 base, with 3 bases between. The CDR3 is CASSLAGTDTQYF. The DNA of the CDR3 is TGTGCCAGCAGCTTGGCCGGCACAGATACGCAGTATTTT.

The table lists this clone with a few counts. CDR3 residues: CASISPSVQPNYGYTF. The CDR3 nucleotides are TGTGCCAGCATTTCCCCCTCCGTACAGCCCAACTATGGCTACACCTTC. The rearrangement uses TRBV28 and TRBJ1-2; D call uncertain. CDR1 is MDHEN and CDR2 is SYDVKM in the germline V gene. The CDR3 is 16 residues long. V was trimmed by 7 bases and J by 2 bases, leaving 20 bases between them.

This clone came up many times. The V call is TRBV7-9, the J call TRBJ1-3; D gene unclear. CDR3 length: 15 residues. V gave up 5 bases and J gave up 2 bases, with 13 bases separating them. Germline loops: CDR1 SEHNR, CDR2 FQNEAQ (reference sequence). In DNA, the CDR3 is TGTGCCAGCAGCGCGCAGACGGGTGCTGGAAACACCATATATTTT. Amino acid sequence: CASSAQTGAGNTIYF.

This clone appeared many times. The chain combines TRBV19 with TRBJ2-3, with D perhaps matching TRBD2 (6 bases). Trimming stripped 6 bases from V and 4 bases from J, with 17 bases between. CDR3 length: 15 amino acids. Germline loops: CDR1 LNHDA, CDR2 SQIVND (reference sequence). CDR3: CASSNLGLSADTQYF. The CDR3 DNA follows: TGTGCCAGTAGCAACCTGGGACTGAGCGCAGATACGCAGTATTTT.

In this sample, this clone is medium-sized (0.01 to 0.1%). The chain uses TRBV5-1 and TRBJ1-1; weak D call: TRBD1 (6 bases). The ends were cut back, 1 base at V and 1 base at J, with 11 bases in the middle. The CDR3 totals 15 residues. Germline CDR1 reads SGHRS; CDR2 reads YFSETQ. The CDR3: CASSLFTGKNTEAFF. CDR3 DNA sequence: TGCGCCAGCAGCTTGTTCACAGGGAAGAACACTGAAGCTTTCTTT. Variable domain in full (rest from reference TRBV5-1 and TRBJ1-1): KAGVTQTPRYLIKTRGQQVTLSCSPISGHRSVSWYQQTPGQGLQFLFEYFSETQRNKGNFPGRFSGRQFSNSRSEMNVSTLELGDSALYLCASSLFTGKNTEAFFGQGTRLTVV.